What follows is one TCR beta chain and its context. These data belong to a study of technical replicates of blood from several donors. Clones were sequenced by immunoSEQ multiplex PCR, and TCRdb holds only the in-frame ones, with some missing. The sample carries about 100,000 clones, approximately 96% recorded once. This receptor was identified in a human donor in good health. Sequenced input: T cells isolated from PBMCs.

The CDR3 coding sequence is TGTGCCAGCAGCTTAGGACAGGGTGCCTACGAGCAGTACTTC. Amino acid sequence: CASSLGQGAYEQYF. The V call is TRBV7-2, the J call TRBJ2-7, with 7 bases aligning to TRBD1. V shed 1 base and J 2 bases; nucleotides not matched to a gene: 2. In germline, CDR1 is SGHTA, CDR2 FQGNSA. The CDR3 contains 14 residues.